A single sample gave rise to the 22 T cell receptor beta chains below, sequenced in a study of T cell changes during pregnancy in multiple sclerosis. Generated by immunoSEQ multiplex PCR, the TCRdb table keeps only in-frame clones and is missing some. The sample has under 95,000 clones; 90% to 95% are singletons. Specimen: peripheral blood, collected after pregnancy. The receptors were sampled from a female donor in good health, enrolled as a control in a pregnancy study.

Only one count was recorded for this clone. This chain joins TRBV2 and TRBJ1-6; the D gene is possibly TRBD1 (5 bases). Germline V CDR1 and CDR2: SNHLY, FYNNEI. The CDR3 loop spans 16 amino acids. Trimming pared 0 bases from V and 7 bases from J, leaving 13 bases between. CDR3 in DNA: TGTGCCAGCAGTGAAGCACTCTCCCGGGGGAATTCACCCCTCCACTTT. Amino acids: CASSEALSRGNSPLHF. The variable domain in full, completed from reference TRBV2 and TRBJ1-6, reads EPEVTQTPSHQVTQMGQEVILRCVPISNHLYFYWYRQILGQKVEFLVSFYNNEISEKSEIFDDQFSVERPDGSNFTLKIRSTKLEDSAMYFCASSEALSRGNSPLHFGNGTRLTVT.

The CDR3 DNA follows: TGTGCTAGTGGTTGGGTGGGACAGGGGAGTACTGAAGCTTTCTTT. Protein sequence: CASGWVGQGSTEAFF. The chain joins TRBV12-5 to TRBJ1-1, with 10 bases lining up with TRBD1. From germline, CDR1 is LGHNT and CDR2 FRNRAP. This CDR3 region has 15 residues. The junction had 7 bases not matched to a gene; V was cut back by 4 bases and J by 5 bases.

The V and J genes are TRBV9 and TRBJ2-7, with 7 bases aligning to TRBD1. CDR1 is SGDLS, CDR2 YYNGEE, per germline. This CDR3 has 12 amino acids. The V gene end was trimmed by 3 bases and the J gene end by 5 bases; junction bases not matched to a gene: 2. CDR3 nucleotide sequence: TGTGCCAGCAGCGCGGGACAGAACGAGCAGTACTTC. As protein: CASSAGQNEQYF.

V usage is TRBV5-8 and J usage is TRBJ1-2; 8 nucleotides match TRBD1. CDR1 is SGHTS, CDR2 YDEGEE, per germline. This CDR3 contains 13 residues. V was clipped by 4 bases and J by 7 bases; unmatched bases: 6. For the CDR3, the DNA is TGTGCCAGCAGCAAGGGACAGGCGGGTGGCTACACCTTC. This codes for CASSKGQAGGYTF. Full variable domain (outside the CDR3, taken from reference TRBV5-8 and TRBJ1-2): EAGVTQSPTHLIKTRGQQATLRCSPISGHTSVYWYQQALGLGLQFLLWYDEGEERNRGNFPPRFSGRQFPNYSSELNVNALELEDSALYLCASSKGQAGGYTFGSGTRLTVV.

CDR3 bases: TGTGCCAGCAGCCAAGAACGACTCTTCTACAATGAGCAGTTCTTC. Its translation is CASSQERLFYNEQFF. The rearrangement uses TRBV4-2 and TRBJ2-1, with D unresolved. The CDR3 extends over 15 amino acids. The V and J ends lost 0 bases and 3 bases respectively, with 9 bases between them. Germline CDR1 reads LGHNA; CDR2 reads YNFKEQ.

This chain uses TRBV5-5 with TRBJ2-7; possibly TRBD2 for D (5 bases). V gave up 2 bases and J gave up 2 bases, with 11 bases separating them. Germline CDR1 and CDR2: SGHKS and YYEKEE (reference sequence). There are 14 residues in the CDR3. The CDR3 loop reads CASSFGEGTYEQYF. The DNA for the CDR3 is TGTGCCAGCAGCTTCGGCGAGGGTACCTACGAGCAGTACTTC.

The chain is built from TRBV2 and TRBJ2-1; 7 bases are a match to TRBD1. Germline lookup yields CDR1 SNHLY and CDR2 FYNNEI. The CDR3 totals 15 residues. The V and J ends lost 6 bases and 2 bases, in that order; junction bases with no gene match: 7. In DNA, the CDR3 is TGTGCCAGCAGCGCAGACAGGGATGCCTACAATGAGCAGTTCTTC. Its protein product is CASSADRDAYNEQFF.

The chain combines TRBV5-4 with TRBJ1-2; D perhaps matches TRBD1 (6 bases). Trimming took 0 bases from V and 3 from J, leaving 21 bases between them. CDR3 length: 18 amino acids. The V gene's germline CDR1 is SGHNT and CDR2 YYREEE (reference sequence). CDR3 sequence reads: CASSLARGMRGRDYGYTF. CDR3 nucleotide sequence: TGTGCCAGCAGCTTGGCACGAGGGATGAGGGGGAGAGACTATGGCTACACCTTC.

V is TRBV5-6 and J is TRBJ2-1, with 8 nucleotides matching TRBD1. The germline V gene encodes CDR1 SGHDT and CDR2 YYEEEE. This CDR3 has 17 residues. The junction had 15 bases not matched to a gene; V was cut back by 4 bases and J by 6 bases. CDR3: CASSRNLPGQVSNEQFF. DNA of the CDR3: TGTGCCAGCAGCCGGAATCTTCCGGGACAGGTTTCCAATGAGCAGTTCTTC.

The gene calls are TRBV5-1 and TRBJ1-1; 9 nucleotides agree with TRBD1. The germline CDR1 and CDR2 sequences are SGHRS and YFSETQ. The CDR3 totals 15 residues. V dropped 3 bases and J dropped 3; count of bases not matched to a gene: 6. The chain's CDR3 is CASSSNRGRHTEAFF. Written as DNA, the CDR3 is TGCGCCAGCAGCTCCAACAGGGGGCGCCACACTGAAGCTTTCTTT.

The chain couples TRBV6-1 to TRBJ2-1, with TRBD1 identical over 8 bases. V shed 7 bases, J shed 6 bases, and the junction held 8 bases outside the gene matches. This CDR3 comprises 14 residues. Per germline, CDR1 MNHNS and CDR2 SASEGT. The CDR3 DNA follows: TGTGCCAGCAAACGGGACAGGAATACCAATGAGCAGTTCTTC. Its protein product is CASKRDRNTNEQFF.

The chain uses TRBV6-5 and TRBJ1-2, with D uncertain. Trimming stripped 0 bases from V and 4 bases from J, with 9 bases between. CDR3 length: 14 residues. Germline CDR1 is MNHEY and CDR2 is SVGAGI. CDR3 amino acids: CASSYSSDSYGYTF. Here the CDR3 DNA reads TGTGCCAGCAGTTACTCGAGTGACTCCTATGGCTACACCTTC.

The rearrangement links TRBV13 to TRBJ1-1, with TRBD1 as a possible D gene (6 bases). Trimming pared 6 bases from V and 5 bases from J, leaving 16 bases between. CDR3 size: 14 residues. Per germline, CDR1 PRHDT and CDR2 FYEKMQ (reference sequence). This CDR3 reads CASRRGGGGTEAFF. The CDR3 bases are TGTGCCAGCAGACGGGGGGGAGGGGGGACTGAAGCTTTCTTT.

The chain has TRBV7-2 and TRBJ2-5; 7 nucleotides line up with TRBD1. The CDR3 consists of 15 residues. V was pared by 5 bases and J by 10 bases, with 16 bases of the junction left unmatched. The germline V gene has CDR1 SGHTA and CDR2 FQGNSA. The CDR3 sequence is CASSTQGPVGGGQYF. The CDR3 DNA follows: TGTGCCAGCAGCACACAGGGGCCCGTCGGAGGTGGCCAGTACTTC.

V and J are TRBV9 and TRBJ1-1, with D perhaps matching TRBD1 (6 bases). This CDR3 comprises 17 residues. Trimming pared 1 base from V and 7 bases from J, leaving 23 bases between. Germline lookup yields CDR1 SGDLS and CDR2 YYNGEE. The CDR3 DNA follows: TGTGCCAGCAGCGTATACTCTCGAGGGGGGGCCGCGGGTGAAGCTTTCTTT. It encodes CASSVYSRGGAAGEAFF. Full variable domain (rest looked up from reference TRBV9 and TRBJ1-1): DSGVTQTPKHLITATGQRVTLRCSPRSGDLSVYWYQQSLDQGLQFLIQYYNGEERAKGNILERFSAQQFPDLHSELNLSSLELGDSALYFCASSVYSRGGAAGEAFFGQGTRLTVV.

CDR3 sequence: CASSPTVGGYTF. The CDR3 DNA follows: TGTGCCAGCAGCCCGACAGTTGGTGGCTACACCTTC. This sequence joins TRBV7-9 and TRBJ1-2; D might be TRBD1 (5 bases). The CDR3 is 12 residues long. The ends were cut back, 5 bases at V and 7 bases at J, with 11 bases in the middle. The germline V gene encodes CDR1 SEHNR and CDR2 FQNEAQ (reference sequence).

V is TRBV2 and J is TRBJ1-1; no definite D call. V lost 4 bases and J lost 2, with 11 bases in between. CDR1 and CDR2 (germline): SNHLY, FYNNEI. CDR3 length equals 14 residues. The CDR3 DNA reads as TGTGCCAGCAGTGTGGAGGGTACCAACACTGAAGCTTTCTTT. Amino acids: CASSVEGTNTEAFF.

The chain carries TRBV18 and TRBJ2-1; no clear D. Per the germline V gene, CDR1 is KGHSH and CDR2 is LQKENI. This CDR3 comprises 13 residues. V was pared by 1 base and J by 10 bases, with 11 bases between. This CDR3 reads CASSPLAIREQFF. The CDR3 nucleotides are TGTGCCAGCTCACCACTTGCTATTCGGGAGCAGTTCTTC.

CDR3 residues: CASSILAEAFF. The CDR3 coding sequence is TGTGCCAGCAGTATTCTAGCTGAAGCTTTCTTT. The chain links TRBV6-6 to TRBJ1-1; D remains ambiguous. Germline CDR1 reads MNHNY; CDR2 reads SVGAGI (reference sequence). The CDR3 covers 11 residues. Trimming stripped 5 bases from V and 6 bases from J, with 7 bases between.

The gene calls are TRBV5-8 and TRBJ1-5, with D possibly TRBD1 on 6 matching bases. The CDR3 totals 15 residues. V was shortened by 0 bases and J by 9 bases, with 16 bases between the two germline ends. CDR1 and CDR2 from the germline V gene are SGHTS and YDEGEE. As DNA, the CDR3 is TGTGCCAGCAGCTTGGACCGACAGGTAGCGAGGCCCCAGCATTTT. It specifies CASSLDRQVARPQHF.

This chain joins TRBV18 and TRBJ2-5; 9 nucleotides line up with TRBD1. With 3 bases clipped from V and 5 bases from J, the junction kept 4 bases outside the gene matches. CDR3 size: 14 residues. Germline CDR1 KGHSH, CDR2 LQKENI. The CDR3 DNA reads TGTGCCAGCTCACCCGGACAGGGGTTCGAGACCCAGTACTTC. It codes for CASSPGQGFETQYF.

V gene TRBV4-2 combines with J gene TRBJ1-1, with D maybe TRBD1 (5 bases). Germline V gene sequence: CDR1 LGHNA, CDR2 YNFKEQ. The CDR3 contains 13 residues. V lost 6 bases, J lost 4 bases, and 12 bases lay in between. The CDR3 DNA is TGTGCCAGCAGTCGGGGGGGGAGCACTGAAGCTTTCTTT. This gives the protein CASSRGGSTEAFF.